These T cell receptor beta chains were read from a single sample in a study of blood T cells in healthy people across ages. TCRdb reprocessed the 5' RACE reads with MiXCR, giving one entry per CDR3 protein. The sample has fewer than 1,000,000 distinct CDR3 sequences; about half are singletons. Sequences were obtained from blood. These receptors all come from a man aged 80 or over in good health. The CDR3 runs from the conserved cysteine through the conserved F or W. Fields, in order: V gene, clone size, J gene, D gene, CDR3 protein, CDR3 DNA. A D gene is named only where the DNA matches it firmly. The listing skips clone size in some rows; elsewhere it reads once, few, many or a size class.

TRBV5-1	few	TRBJ2-3	TRBD2	CASSLPGGGDTQYF	TGCGCCAGCAGCTTGCCGGGAGGGGGAGATACGCAGTATTTT
TRBV4-2	NA	TRBJ2-7	TRBD2	CASSQLAGGGEQYF	TGTGCCAGCAGCCAACTAGCGGGAGGGGGTGAGCAGTACTTC
TRBV6-2/TRBV6-3	few	TRBJ2-7	NA	CASSYVARSSYEQYF	TGTGCCAGCAGTTACGTAGCGCGGAGCTCCTACGAGCAGTACTTC
TRBV12-3/TRBV12-4	few	TRBJ2-3	NA	CASSYGVSTDTQYF	TGTGCCAGCAGTTATGGGGTTAGCACAGATACGCAGTATTTT
TRBV5-1	NA	TRBJ2-5	TRBD1	CASSRTGGGGETQYF	TGCGCCAGCAGTCGTACAGGGGGCGGCGGGGAGACCCAGTACTTC
TRBV29-1	many	TRBJ2-7	NA	CSVRPGGYEQYF	TGCAGCGTTCGTCCTGGGGGCTACGAGCAGTACTTC
TRBV2	few	TRBJ2-5	TRBD2	CATRGVAGGSNEQYF	TGTGCCACCCGAGGGGTAGCGGGAGGGAGCAATGAGCAGTACTTC
TRBV11-2	NA	TRBJ2-1	TRBD2	CASSLRLAGGPGEQFF	TGTGCCAGCAGCCTGCGACTAGCGGGAGGCCCAGGTGAGCAGTTCTTC
TRBV5-6	NA	TRBJ2-7	NA	CASSPFTQSSYNEQYF	TGTGCCAGCAGCCCATTCACCCAGAGCTCCTACAATGAGCAGTACTTC
TRBV20-1	NA	TRBJ2-5	TRBD2	CSALSGLQETQYF	TGCAGTGCTCTTAGCGGGCTCCAAGAGACCCAGTACTTC
TRBV28	few	TRBJ2-7	NA	CASSLLGPSGEQYF	TGTGCCAGCAGTTTATTAGGGCCGTCTGGCGAGCAGTACTTC
TRBV9	many	TRBJ2-7	NA	CASSISSALDYEQYF	TGTGCCAGCAGCATCTCTAGCGCCCTAGACTACGAGCAGTACTTC